The rows below give T cell receptor beta chains drawn from one sample of a study of neurological immune-mediated disorders. A single record per CDR3 protein comes from TCRdb applying MiXCR to the 5' RACE reads. In the table there are about 53,000 distinct CDR3 sequences, approximately 4% of which are singletons. What was sequenced was PBMCs. These receptor sequences come from a woman aged 30 to 39 with multiple sclerosis. Both conserved end residues are part of each CDR3. The D gene is left open where the match is weak. Only part of the rows carry a size: once, few, many, or a class if the clone is expanded.

clone_size,d_call,j_call,v_call,cdr3_length,cdr3_aa,cdr3_nt
many,-,TRBJ2-3,TRBV6-6,17,CASSYGGLPRGADTQYF,TGTGCCAGCAGTTACGGGGGGTTGCCCAGAGGGGCAGATACGCAGTATTTT
many,TRBD1,TRBJ1-5,TRBV9,15,CASSAGDRDYQPQHF,TGTGCCAGCAGCGCTGGTGACAGGGACTATCAGCCCCAGCATTTT
many,-,TRBJ2-7,TRBV7-2,13,CASSLAYRDEQYF,TGTGCCAGCAGCTTAGCTTACAGGGACGAGCAGTACTTC
many,-,TRBJ2-7,TRBV5-1,14,CASSLTGNSYEQYF,TGCGCCAGCAGCTTGACGGGCAACTCCTACGAGCAGTACTTC
many,-,TRBJ1-6,TRBV6-6,18,CASGSRGRMGSYNSPLHF,TGTGCCAGTGGGTCTCGGGGGCGAATGGGCTCCTATAATTCACCCCTCCACTTT
few,-,TRBJ2-3,TRBV30,11,CAWSVRGTQYF,TGTGCCTGGAGTGTCCGGGGTACGCAGTATTTT
many,-,TRBJ2-7,TRBV5-1,17,CASSLVGLGASYDEQYF,TGCGCCAGCAGCTTGGTCGGCTTGGGGGCTAGTTACGACGAGCAGTACTTC
many,-,TRBJ2-2,TRBV14,14,CASSQSLRTGELFF,TGTGCCAGCAGCCAATCTCTTCGGACCGGGGAGCTGTTTTTT
-,-,TRBJ1-1,TRBV5-1,13,CASSLERGTEAFF,TGCGCCAGCAGCCTGGAAAGGGGGACTGAAGCTTTCTTT
many,-,TRBJ2-7,TRBV9,13,CASSPRQSYEQYF,TGTGCCAGCAGCCCTAGACAGAGCTACGAGCAGTACTTC
many,-,TRBJ2-1,TRBV6-5,14,CASSQNPGRNEQFF,TGTGCCAGCTCCCAAAATCCGGGCAGGAATGAGCAGTTCTTC
many,-,TRBJ1-1,TRBV5-1,14,CASSLGAVNTEAFF,TGCGCCAGCAGCTTGGGGGCCGTGAACACTGAAGCTTTCTTT